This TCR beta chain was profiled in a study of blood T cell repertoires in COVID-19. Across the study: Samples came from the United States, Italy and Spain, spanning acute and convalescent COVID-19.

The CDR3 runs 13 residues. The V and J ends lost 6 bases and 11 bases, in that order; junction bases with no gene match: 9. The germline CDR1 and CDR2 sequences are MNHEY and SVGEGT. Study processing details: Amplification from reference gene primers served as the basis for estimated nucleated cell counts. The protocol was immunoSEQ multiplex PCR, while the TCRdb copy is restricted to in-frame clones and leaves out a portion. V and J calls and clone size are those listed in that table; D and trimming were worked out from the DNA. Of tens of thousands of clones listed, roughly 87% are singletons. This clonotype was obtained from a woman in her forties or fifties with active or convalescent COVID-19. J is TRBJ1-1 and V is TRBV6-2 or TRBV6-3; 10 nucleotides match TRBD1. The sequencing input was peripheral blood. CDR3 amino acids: CASSSGTGAGAFF. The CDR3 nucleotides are TGTGCCAGCAGCTCCGGGACAGGGGCCGGGGCTTTCTTT.